This T cell receptor beta chain derives from a study of cytomegalovirus exposure and HLA in healthy donors. Findings of the study overall: The availability of immune exposure information extended only to CMV serostatus. It was shown in a later analysis that HLA-associated TCR beta chains were more clonally expanded than other, equally common chains. Data from an earlier analysis indicated that most TCR beta V segments were productive either about 87% or about 30% of the time.

In the case of this clone: Its antigen is still unknown.

The PCR used 60 Vbeta and 13 Jbeta primers. The protocol was immunoSEQ multiplex PCR, while the TCRdb copy is restricted to in-frame clones and leaves out a portion. The sample consists of over 150,000 clones, approximately 80% of them appearing once. V lost 4 bases, J lost 9 bases, and 16 bases stayed unmatched. This CDR3 is 17 amino acids long. CDR1 MNHEY and CDR2 SMNVEV come from the germline V gene (reference sequence). The chain couples TRBV27 to TRBJ1-2; 11 bases agree with TRBD1. The TCR originated in a male donor in good health and CMV-seropositive. Sequencing input: PBMCs. CDR3 protein: CASSSPLKGTGGGSYTF. CDR3 nucleotide sequence: TGTGCCAGCAGTTCCCCGTTAAAAGGGACAGGGGGGGGAAGCTACACCTTC.